Sequencing of this TCR beta chain was carried out in a study of spatial heterogeneity in lung cancer. TCRdb re-derived calls from the 5' RACE reads in MiXCR, one entry per CDR3 protein. The sample consists of 100,000 to 120,000 distinct CDR3 sequences, 11% of them appearing once. This sample's time point: blood at routine non-recurrence follow-up after resection. Germline values: CDR1 SEHNR, CDR2 FQNEAQ (reference sequence). CDR3 length: 14 amino acids. V dropped 7 bases and J dropped 3; count of bases not matched to a gene: 5. This clonotype occurred a few times. The sample in question was PBMCs, obtained at follow-up. The clonotype comes from a female donor with early-stage non-small cell lung cancer. This chain links TRBV7-9 with TRBJ2-1; 8 bases are a match to TRBD2. The CDR3 reads CASTSGSGYNEQFF. CDR3 DNA sequence: TGTGCCAGCACAAGCGGGAGCGGCTACAATGAGCAGTTCTTC.